Following are 14 T cell receptor beta chains from one sample sequenced in a study of Ad26.COV2.S vaccination and SARS-CoV-2 variants. Assay: immunoSEQ multiplex PCR; the TCRdb copy retains only in-frame clones and omits some. Of some 340,000 clones in the sample, around four fifths were seen once. Treatment in this sample: some 19 received Ad26.COV2.S at low or high dose, single or two shots; about five received placebo; per-sample allocation not given. The investigators took samples on day 63 after the first vaccine or placebo injection. The source material was peripheral blood, sampled in a trial of Ad26.COV2.S vaccine versus placebo. These receptors were taken from a person aged 18 to 59 who received the Ad26.COV2.S COVID-19 vaccine or a placebo.

The chain is built from TRBV24-1 and TRBJ2-3; TRBD2 aligns across 11 bases. V was pared by 3 bases and J by 5 bases, with 15 bases of the junction left unmatched. The CDR3 has 19 amino acids. CDR1 KGHDR and CDR2 SFDVKD come from the germline V gene. The CDR3 nucleotides read TGTGCCACCAGTGATCAAAGGACTAGCGGGCGATTCCCGGGAGATACGCAGTATTTT. The encoded protein is CATSDQRTSGRFPGDTQYF.

A note on this clone: This sample includes further DNA sequences coding for the same CDR3. The rearrangement joins TRBV5-4 to TRBJ1-6, with a tentative D call TRBD1 (5 bases). From germline, CDR1 is SGHNT and CDR2 YYREEE (reference sequence). V was trimmed by 0 bases and J by 3 bases, leaving 7 bases between them. The CDR3 is 15 amino acids. The CDR3 sequence: CASSLGQGYNSPLHF. The CDR3 DNA is TGTGCCAGCAGCTTGGGCCAGGGCTATAATTCACCCCTCCACTTT.

This clone appeared many times. The V gene is TRBV10-3, the J gene TRBJ2-5; 13 bases align to TRBD2. The CDR3 consists of 16 residues. The V gene's germline CDR1 is ENHRY and CDR2 SYGVKD. With V trimmed by 5 bases and J by 4 bases, 7 bases remained unmatched. CDR3 coding DNA: TGTGCCATCAGTCGGACTAGCGGGGGTAGTGGAGAGACCCAGTACTTC. Translating it yields CAISRTSGGSGETQYF.

The J gene is TRBJ2-7, the V gene TRBV28, with 12 bases lining up with TRBD2. Germline loops: CDR1 MDHEN, CDR2 SYDVKM. This CDR3 comprises 15 residues. After removal of 5 bases from V and 1 base from J, the junction contained 3 bases not matched to a gene. The CDR3 region is CASSPLAGGSYEQYF. The CDR3 coding sequence is TGTGCCAGCAGTCCCCTAGCGGGGGGGTCCTACGAGCAGTACTTC.

This chain joins TRBV7-8 and TRBJ2-7; D possibly matches TRBD1 or TRBD2 (5 bases each). Deletions cut 6 bases from V and 4 bases from J, with 19 bases between. Germline V gene data show CDR1 as SGHVS and CDR2 as FQNEAQ. The CDR3 is 15 amino acids. For the CDR3, the DNA is TGTGCCAGCAGTCGATCCGGGACGGTTGTATACGAGCAGTACTTC. It codes for CASSRSGTVVYEQYF.

CDR3 sequence (DNA): TGTGCCAGCTCACCAATGACAGGGGTATACACTGAAGCTTTCTTT. It specifies CASSPMTGVYTEAFF. The chain carries TRBV18 and TRBJ1-1; 8 bases match TRBD1. Germline CDR1 reads KGHSH; CDR2 reads LQKENI. The CDR3 is 15 amino acids. The V gene end was trimmed by 2 bases and the J gene end by 3 bases; junction bases not matched to a gene: 5. Looking up the rest from reference TRBV18 and TRBJ1-1 gives the full variable domain: NAGVMQNPRHLVRRRGQEARLRCSPMKGHSHVYWYRQLPEEGLKFMVYLQKENIIDESGMPKERFSAEFPKEGPSILRIQQVVRGDSAAYFCASSPMTGVYTEAFFGQGTRLTVV.

The chain combines TRBV27 with TRBJ2-7; possible D gene TRBD1, 5 bases. CDR1 is MNHEY and CDR2 is SMNVEV in the germline V gene (reference sequence). CDR3 size: 14 residues. V gave up 5 bases and J gave up 0 bases, with 11 bases separating them. The CDR3 nucleotides read TGTGCCAGCAGTGTACAGGAAAACTCCTACGAGCAGTACTTC. This codes for CASSVQENSYEQYF.

The chain combines TRBV19 with TRBJ2-3, with D possibly being TRBD2 (5 bases). The V end was cut by 1 base, the J end by 4 bases, with 15 bases between. The CDR3 sequence is 16 residues long. Germline CDR1 LNHDA, CDR2 SQIVND (reference sequence). The CDR3 is CASSIGDSVDADTQYF. CDR3 DNA: TGTGCCAGTAGTATAGGTGATAGCGTTGACGCAGATACGCAGTATTTT.

The chain joins TRBV5-1 to TRBJ2-7, with D unresolved. Germline lookup yields CDR1 SGHRS and CDR2 YFSETQ. The CDR3 totals 15 residues. Trimming stripped 0 bases from V and 0 bases from J, with 10 bases between. The CDR3 sequence: CASSLGLLYSYEQYF. The CDR3 DNA reads as TGCGCCAGCAGCTTGGGTCTCCTCTACTCCTACGAGCAGTACTTC. Supplemented by reference TRBV5-1 and TRBJ2-7, the full variable domain reads KAGVTQTPRYLIKTRGQQVTLSCSPISGHRSVSWYQQTPGQGLQFLFEYFSETQRNKGNFPGRFSGRQFSNSRSEMNVSTLELGDSALYLCASSLGLLYSYEQYFGPGTRLTVT.

This chain joins TRBV2 and TRBJ2-5; D is ambiguous. The V gene lost 3 bases and the J gene lost 5 bases, with 7 bases spanning the gap. CDR1 and CDR2 (germline): SNHLY, FYNNEI. The CDR3 runs 12 residues. CDR3: CASSEVSETQYF. The CDR3 bases are TGTGCCAGCAGTGAGGTTTCGGAGACCCAGTACTTC.

This chain links TRBV18 with TRBJ1-1, with D perhaps TRBD1 (6 bases). This CDR3 is built from 13 residues. The V gene's germline CDR1 is KGHSH and CDR2 LQKENI. With 6 bases removed from V and 4 bases from J, the gap between germline ends came to 12 bases. The CDR3 coding sequence is TGTGCCAGCTCCACGGGAGGGGGCACTGAAGCTTTCTTT. It yields the protein CASSTGGGTEAFF. Drawing the rest from reference TRBV18 and TRBJ1-1, the complete variable domain is NAGVMQNPRHLVRRRGQEARLRCSPMKGHSHVYWYRQLPEEGLKFMVYLQKENIIDESGMPKERFSAEFPKEGPSILRIQQVVRGDSAAYFCASSTGGGTEAFFGQGTRLTVV.

The rearrangement uses TRBV30 and TRBJ2-3; no clear D. The CDR3 length is 13 residues. Trimming took 4 bases from V and 3 from J, leaving 11 bases between them. Per germline, CDR1 GTSNPN and CDR2 SVGIG (reference sequence). DNA for the CDR3: TGTGCCTGGATTATCCGGGCAACAGATACGCAGTATTTT. This translates into CAWIIRATDTQYF.

This clone was counted once. Other DNA sequences in the sample encode the same CDR3. The V call is TRBV5-1, the J call TRBJ2-1; 9 bases line up with TRBD1. This CDR3 is 15 amino acids long. The V gene end was trimmed by 0 bases and the J gene end by 2 bases; junction bases not matched to a gene: 0. Germline V CDR1 and CDR2: SGHRS, YFSETQ. The CDR3 reads CASSLGTGAYNEQFF. Here the CDR3 DNA reads TGCGCCAGCAGCTTGGGGACAGGGGCCTACAATGAGCAGTTCTTC.

The chain is built from TRBV18 and TRBJ2-7, with 7 bases that match TRBD1. J gave up 2 bases and V 6 bases, and 7 bases lay outside the gene matches. CDR1 KGHSH and CDR2 LQKENI come from the germline V gene. The CDR3 contains 14 residues. The CDR3 sequence: CASSPAGGTYEQYF. In DNA, the CDR3 is TGTGCCAGCTCCCCGGCAGGGGGAACCTACGAGCAGTACTTC.